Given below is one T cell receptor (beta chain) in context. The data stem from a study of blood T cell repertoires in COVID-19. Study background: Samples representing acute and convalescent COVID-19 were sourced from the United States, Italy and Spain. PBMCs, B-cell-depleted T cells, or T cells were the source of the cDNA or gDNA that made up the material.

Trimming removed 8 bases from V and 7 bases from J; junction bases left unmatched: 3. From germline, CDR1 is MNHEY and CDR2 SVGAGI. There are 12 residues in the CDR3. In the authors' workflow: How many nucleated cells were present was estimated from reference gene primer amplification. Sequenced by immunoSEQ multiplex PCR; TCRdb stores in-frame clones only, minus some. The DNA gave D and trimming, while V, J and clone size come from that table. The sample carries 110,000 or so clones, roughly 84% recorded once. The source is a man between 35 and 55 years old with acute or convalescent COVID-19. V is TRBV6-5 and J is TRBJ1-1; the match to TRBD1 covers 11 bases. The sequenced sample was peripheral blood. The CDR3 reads CASPGQGDEAFF. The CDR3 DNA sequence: TGTGCCAGCCCGGGACAGGGGGATGAAGCTTTCTTT.